This entry lists 2 T cell receptor beta chains sequenced from one sample in a study of cytomegalovirus exposure and HLA in healthy donors. PCR involved 60 Vbeta and 13 Jbeta primers. Produced via immunoSEQ multiplex PCR; TCRdb's table is partial and in-frame only. The sample has 100,000 to 150,000 clones, about 80% seen once. The sample taken for sequencing was PBMCs. These receptors were taken from a man aged 25 to 45 in good health and CMV-seropositive.

J is TRBJ1-2 and V is TRBV6-4, with 7 bases that match TRBD1. The J segment lost 4 bases and the V segment lost 2 bases, leaving 7 bases of the junction unmatched. The CDR3 runs to 15 residues. Per germline, CDR1 MRHNA and CDR2 SNTAGT. The CDR3 region is CASSDTRQGGYGYTF. CDR3 nucleotide sequence: TGTGCCAGCAGTGACACTAGACAGGGTGGCTATGGCTACACCTTC.

This chain uses TRBV18 with TRBJ2-1, with D perhaps matching TRBD2 (6 bases). Germline V gene data show CDR1 as KGHSH and CDR2 as LQKENI. The CDR3 totals 12 residues. Between the trimmed V and J ends, which lost 3 bases and 8 bases, there was a span of 8 bases. CDR3 in DNA: TGTGCCAGCTCACCTTCGGGGGATGAGCAGTTCTTC. It codes for CASSPSGDEQFF.